The T cell receptor beta chain described here comes from a study of STAT3 mutations in large granular lymphocyte leukemia (dated by TCRdb to about 2019). A note on the overall study: In roughly half of the longitudinally sequenced T-LGLL patients, canonical activating STAT3 mutations were detected. Over half of the T-LGLL patients were given one or more immunosuppressive therapy regimens, and around two fifths of the treated patients had a hematologic response. To reconstruct clonal hierarchy and dynamics, serial deep sequencing of TCRbeta CDR3 and STAT3 was performed in patients with T-cell large granular lymphocyte leukemia. From an initial cohort of hundreds of LGL patients, eighteen representative T-LGLL cases were selected for longitudinal TCRbeta and STAT3 sequencing. As controls within the study, a couple of patients with natural killer LGL leukemia were also sequenced longitudinally. On average, sequencing was done at more than 3 time points per patient, with the number of samplings ranging from 2 to 8. Points the paper makes about the study in general: Because no samples were available when a clone first appeared, clonal expansion was inferred from samplings taken at other points. Several patients had a dominant TCR clone burden greater than the STAT3 mutant burden, which suggests that the STAT3 mutation arose secondarily within a clone that had already expanded. Linking therapy response to changes in TCR clonal burden was complicated by variable intervals between samplings and by differing treatment regimens. Because codominant clonotypes persisted in some patients, a small but highly pathogenic clone may have been missed. At least one immunodominant TCRbeta clonotype was present in every T-LGLL patient, and multiple immunodominant subclonotypes appeared in about half of the T-LGLL patients. TCR clonotype switching after therapy was seen in about 30% of the 18 patients, with all newly emerging clones being STAT3 wild type.

TCRbeta libraries were sequenced on an Illumina MiSeq, averaging about 38,000 productive templates per sample. Multiplex PCR amplification was used to generate TCRbeta CDR3 libraries with the immunoSEQ assay. The study's processing was this. Repertoire diversity was calculated as previously defined, with values near 0 taken to indicate extremely monoclonal samples. The table comes from immuneACCESS by way of TCRdb, which keeps in-frame sequences with V and J called. Part of the clones is missing from these tables; in studies checked, under half for an unresolved V gene and the rest for unknown reasons. V and J calls and clone size are those listed in that table; D and trimming were worked out from the DNA. This sample gives 2,500 or so clones in total; approximately 30% of them show up just once. Roughly 64% of the sample goes to the ten largest clones. This clone was detected only a few times. The clone's antigen remains unknown. There are no base qualities to consult, and no much larger clone falls within one base.

The same DNA, extracted from blood mononuclear cells, served for both the TCR sequencing and the STAT3 sequencing. Measured from the cysteine to the phenylalanine, the CDR3 is 17 residues long. The retained sequence is limited to the CDR3, 51 bases, with the frame set at the first base. Per the germline V gene, LGHNA is the CDR1 and YSLEER is the CDR2. Unmatched junction bases come to 12, with V trimmed by 4 bases and J by 1 base. This sequence uses TRBV4-3 and TRBJ2-7; 8 junctional bases match TRBD2. Material for sequencing was PBMCs. This TCR came from a human donor with T large granular lymphocyte leukemia. Some clones in this sample may be carry-over from other donors' samples. The bases read TGCGCCAGCAGCCCCATGAAGTGGCCTAGCGGGTCCTACGAGCAGTACTTC. It translates to CASSPMKWPSGSYEQYF.